The 32 T cell receptor beta chains below all came from one sample that was sequenced in a study of PD-1 blockade in classical Hodgkin lymphoma. As to time point: newly diagnosed, previously untreated cHL patient sample. Assay: immunoSEQ multiplex PCR; the TCRdb copy retains only in-frame clones and omits some. The data show fewer than 90,000 clones, with 93% seen just once and about 2.5% held by the top ten. Sequenced sample: peripheral blood mononuclear cells (PBMCs). The source is a human donor with classical Hodgkin lymphoma.

This rearrangement joins TRBV28 to TRBJ2-6; D uncertain. Germline V gives CDR1 MDHEN, CDR2 SYDVKM. The CDR3 sequence is 13 residues long. Trimming stripped 10 bases from V and 3 bases from J, with 10 bases between. CDR3 in DNA: TGTGCCATACAATGGAGTGGGGCCAACGTCCTGACTTTC. Its translation: CAIQWSGANVLTF.

This clone was seen a single time. The CDR3 bases are TGTGCCTGGAGTGTAAGCGGGGGTCAGCCCCAGCATTTT. Amino acids: CAWSVSGGQPQHF. The genes are TRBV30 and TRBJ1-5; tentative D call: TRBD1 (5 bases). Germline V gene sequence: CDR1 GTSNPN, CDR2 SVGIG (reference sequence). Trimming stripped 0 bases from V and 6 bases from J, with 9 bases between. This CDR3 is built from 13 residues.

This chain links TRBV6-6 with TRBJ2-7; D is unclear. The V and J ends lost 4 bases and 2 bases respectively, with 12 bases between them. This CDR3 has 14 residues. The V gene's germline CDR1 is MNHNY and CDR2 SVGAGI (reference sequence). The CDR3 region has the DNA TGTGCCAGCAGTTCACACAGCCGGCCCTACGAGCAGTACTTC. Encoded protein: CASSSHSRPYEQYF.

The V gene is TRBV9, the J gene TRBJ2-2, with 9 nucleotides matching TRBD2. CDR3 length equals 13 residues. V shed 8 bases and J 6 bases; nucleotides not matched to a gene: 5. Looked up from germline, CDR1 is SGDLS and CDR2 is YYNGEE. Here the CDR3 DNA reads TGTGCCAGTTTAGCGGGAGCGTCCGGGGAGCTGTTTTTT. This codes for CASLAGASGELFF. The full variable domain, rest sourced from reference TRBV9 and TRBJ2-2, is DSGVTQTPKHLITATGQRVTLRCSPRSGDLSVYWYQQSLDQGLQFLIQYYNGEERAKGNILERFSAQQFPDLHSELNLSSLELGDSALYFCASLAGASGELFFGEGSRLTVL.

The chain recombines TRBV11-3 with TRBJ1-1; no clear D. CDR3 length: 13 amino acids. Germline V gene lookup returns CDR1 SGHNT and CDR2 YENEEA. V gave up 5 bases and J gave up 1 base, with 8 bases separating them. CDR3: CASSRTKNTEAFF. CDR3 sequence (DNA): TGTGCCAGCAGCCGTACAAAGAACACTGAAGCTTTCTTT.

This chain connects TRBV2 to TRBJ1-4, with TRBD1 as a possible D gene (6 bases). The CDR3 spans 14 residues. The ends were cut back, 5 bases at V and 4 bases at J, with 11 bases in the middle. CDR1 and CDR2 from the germline V gene are SNHLY and FYNNEI. The CDR3 DNA reads as TGTGCCAGCAGTTCCTGGACAGTTAATGAAAAACTGTTTTTT. It translates to CASSSWTVNEKLFF.

The V call is TRBV7-6, the J call TRBJ2-7; no clear D. Trimming left V 5 bases short and J 6 bases short, with 11 bases between. Germline V gene sequence: CDR1 SGHVS, CDR2 FNYEAQ. The CDR3 extends over 12 amino acids. Here the CDR3 reads CASSPQAGEQYF. CDR3 coding DNA: TGTGCCAGCAGCCCTCAGGCTGGCGAGCAGTACTTC.

The chain links TRBV10-3 to TRBJ2-1; TRBD2 aligns across 10 bases. In germline, CDR1 is ENHRY, CDR2 SYGVKD. This CDR3 spans 15 amino acids. V lost 4 bases, J lost 7 bases, and 7 bases stayed unmatched. The CDR3 nucleotides are TGTGCCATCAGTGGATTAGCGGGAGGTTGGAATGAGCAGTTCTTC. Its translation: CAISGLAGGWNEQFF.

The chain is built from TRBV2 and TRBJ2-3; D remains ambiguous. Trimming took off 2 bases at V and 0 bases at J, with 9 bases between the two ends. This CDR3 region has 15 residues. Germline loops: CDR1 SNHLY, CDR2 FYNNEI. CDR3 sequence: CASSETGPSTDTQYF. In DNA form, the CDR3 reads TGTGCCAGCAGTGAAACCGGGCCTAGCACAGATACGCAGTATTTT.

The V call is TRBV10-2, the J call TRBJ2-5; tentative D call: TRBD1 (8 bases). Germline V gene data show CDR1 as WSHSY and CDR2 as SAAADI. This CDR3 is built from 13 residues. Between the trimmed V and J ends, which lost 9 bases and 3 bases, there was a span of 14 bases. The CDR3 DNA reads TGCGCCAGTTACAGGGGGGGCGAAGAGACCCAGTACTTC. Translation gives CASYRGGEETQYF.

The chain links TRBV7-9 to TRBJ2-3; 7 bases map to TRBD1. The V segment lost 5 bases and the J segment 2 bases; nucleotides outside the gene matches: 10. The V gene's germline CDR1 is SEHNR and CDR2 FQNEAQ (reference sequence). The CDR3 has 16 amino acids. CDR3 DNA: TGTGCCAGCAGCCCCCACCTGGGACAGCCCACAGATACGCAGTATTTT. It codes for CASSPHLGQPTDTQYF.

This chain links TRBV7-2 with TRBJ2-1; no clear D. Germline assignment: CDR1 SGHTA and CDR2 FQGNSA. The CDR3 consists of 12 residues. The V gene lost 5 bases and the J gene lost 9 bases, with 11 bases spanning the gap. CDR3 nucleotide sequence: TGTGCCAGCAGCCCCCTTCCCATTGAGCAGTTCTTC. Encoded protein: CASSPLPIEQFF. Complete variable domain (other parts from reference TRBV7-2 and TRBJ2-1): GAGVSQSPSNKVTEKGKDVELRCDPISGHTALYWYRQSLGQGLEFLIYFQGNSAPDKSGLPSDRFSAERTGGSVSTLTIQRTQQEDSAVYLCASSPLPIEQFFGPGTRLTVL.

The chain is built from TRBV19 and TRBJ1-3; no definite D call. Trimming left V 7 bases short and J 5 bases short, with 12 bases between. The germline V gene has CDR1 LNHDA and CDR2 SQIVND (reference sequence). The CDR3 covers 13 residues. In DNA, the CDR3 is TGTGCCAGTAAAACGTCCGGGCGAAACACCATATATTTT. Translated: CASKTSGRNTIYF.

The chain uses TRBV5-8 and TRBJ2-1, with TRBD2 identical over 7 bases. Germline V lookup: CDR1 SGHTS, CDR2 YDEGEE. The V and J ends lost 5 bases and 2 bases, in that order; junction bases with no gene match: 10. The CDR3 totals 16 residues. CDR3 DNA: TGTGCCAGCAGGGATCTAGCGGCCCTACCCTACAATGAGCAGTTCTTC. Residues: CASRDLAALPYNEQFF.

The chain is built from TRBV10-3 and TRBJ2-2; perhaps TRBD2 as D (6 bases). This CDR3 region has 14 residues. Germline CDR1 and CDR2: ENHRY and SYGVKD. V was cut by 7 bases and J by 7 bases, with 16 bases left in between. The DNA for the CDR3 is TGTGCCATCACTCAATATTCGGGGGTCGGGGAGCTGTTTTTT. Its protein product is CAITQYSGVGELFF.

The rearrangement links TRBV18 to TRBJ1-5, with D possibly being TRBD1 (5 bases). CDR3 length: 15 residues. In germline, CDR1 is KGHSH, CDR2 LQKENI. V lost 3 bases and J 12 bases, leaving 21 bases between the germline ends. Here the CDR3 DNA reads TGTGCCAGCTCACCTATATCAACCGGGACCTTTTTCCAGCATTTT. Residues: CASSPISTGTFFQHF.

The chain is built from TRBV29-1 and TRBJ1-2, with D perhaps matching TRBD1 (5 bases). The CDR3 runs to 14 residues. V was clipped by 0 bases and J by 4 bases, with 12 bases between them. Per germline, CDR1 SQVTM and CDR2 ANQGSEA. CDR3 DNA: TGCAGCGTTGAAGATTGGGGCGGGACCTATGGCTACACCTTC. Protein product: CSVEDWGGTYGYTF.

In its sample, this clone was seen a few times. The rearrangement links TRBV7-2 to TRBJ1-1; no firm D call. Trimming pared 6 bases from V and 1 base from J, leaving 9 bases between. The CDR3 spans 13 residues. CDR1 and CDR2 (germline): SGHTA, FQGNSA. The CDR3 protein is CASSSQQNTEAFF. CDR3 nucleotide sequence: TGTGCCAGCAGTTCCCAGCAGAACACTGAAGCTTTCTTT.

The rearrangement links TRBV28 to TRBJ1-2; 8 nucleotides match TRBD1. This CDR3 has 14 amino acids. V lost 5 bases, J lost 2 bases, and 4 bases stayed unmatched. The germline V gene has CDR1 MDHEN and CDR2 SYDVKM. The CDR3 is CASSQGAANYGYTF. CDR3 DNA: TGTGCCAGCAGTCAGGGGGCCGCAAACTATGGCTACACCTTC.

V gene TRBV7-9 combines with J gene TRBJ1-2; tentative D call: TRBD1 (5 bases). V was cut by 1 base and J by 4 bases, with 10 bases left in between. Germline V lookup: CDR1 SEHNR, CDR2 FQNEAQ (reference sequence). The CDR3 has 14 residues. DNA of the CDR3: TGTGCCAGCAGCTTAGTAGCGGGGGGCTATGGCTACACCTTC. It encodes CASSLVAGGYGYTF.

This clone was detected only a few times. The chain uses TRBV2 and TRBJ1-4; D gene unclear. CDR1 SNHLY and CDR2 FYNNEI come from the germline V gene. The CDR3 has 20 amino acids. V was clipped by 4 bases and J by 7 bases, with 31 bases between them. The CDR3 loop reads CASSAGRENAWIRRSEKLFF. CDR3 in DNA: TGTGCCAGCAGTGCCGGCCGGGAGAATGCTTGGATTCGCCGCTCTGAAAAACTGTTTTTT.

The V and J genes are TRBV23-1 and TRBJ1-2; D possibly corresponds to TRBD1 (5 bases). TRBV23-1 is an ORF, with its function uncertain. This CDR3 has 14 amino acids. With 11 bases removed from V and 3 bases from J, the gap between germline ends came to 19 bases. The CDR3 DNA sequence: TGCGCCTCCCTTGGTGGGGGTTTCGACTATGGCTACACCTTC. Its translation is CASLGGGFDYGYTF.

The chain recombines TRBV11-3 with TRBJ2-1, with D tentatively TRBD1 or TRBD2 (5 bases each). Germline V CDR1 and CDR2: SGHNT, YENEEA. Trimming removed 5 bases at V and 7 bases at J, with 15 bases between. The CDR3 extends over 14 amino acids. The CDR3 sequence: CASSGGRFENEQFF. The CDR3, as DNA: TGTGCCAGCAGCGGGGGACGGTTTGAAAATGAGCAGTTCTTC. The entire variable domain, with the rest obtained from reference TRBV11-3 and TRBJ2-1, is as follows: EAGVVQSPRYKIIEKKQPVAFWCNPISGHNTLYWYLQNLGQGPELLIRYENEEAVDDSQLPKDRFSAERLKGVDSTLKIQPAELGDSAVYLCASSGGRFENEQFFGPGTRLTVL.

This chain uses TRBV4-1 with TRBJ2-2; a possible D gene is TRBD1 (6 bases). The CDR3 covers 15 residues. The V and J ends lost 7 bases and 0 bases respectively, with 12 bases between them. In germline, CDR1 is MGHRA, CDR2 YSYEKL. CDR3 protein: CASNRASANTGELFF. In DNA, the CDR3 is TGCGCCAGCAACAGGGCATCAGCGAACACCGGGGAGCTGTTTTTT.

This sequence joins TRBV9 and TRBJ2-2; unclear D gene. Germline CDR1 is SGDLS and CDR2 is YYNGEE. The CDR3 extends over 13 amino acids. Trimming took off 6 bases at V and 0 bases at J, with 6 bases between the two ends. CDR3 region: CASNPPNTGELFF. The CDR3 DNA is TGTGCCAGCAATCCACCGAACACCGGGGAGCTGTTTTTT. Combining the CDR3 with reference TRBV9 and TRBJ2-2 gives the whole variable domain DSGVTQTPKHLITATGQRVTLRCSPRSGDLSVYWYQQSLDQGLQFLIQYYNGEERAKGNILERFSAQQFPDLHSELNLSSLELGDSALYFCASNPPNTGELFFGEGSRLTVL.

The V and J genes are TRBV4-1 and TRBJ2-7, with D perhaps TRBD2 (5 bases). V lost 1 base and J lost 0, with 10 bases in between. Germline V lookup: CDR1 MGHRA, CDR2 YSYEKL. The CDR3 covers 15 residues. The DNA for the CDR3 is TGCGCCAGCAGCCAAGTGGAGCGGACCTCCTACGAGCAGTACTTC. It translates to CASSQVERTSYEQYF.

V usage is TRBV27 and J usage is TRBJ2-5; D not resolved. Trimming removed 8 bases from V and 0 bases from J, with 10 bases in between. The CDR3 contains 13 residues. The germline CDR1 and CDR2 sequences are MNHEY and SMNVEV (reference sequence). The CDR3 region has the DNA TGTGCCAGCCGGAGAGTGTACCAAGAGACCCAGTACTTC. Encoded protein: CASRRVYQETQYF.

This clone was seen only a few times. The chain uses TRBV19 and TRBJ2-7; 8 positions match TRBD1. The CDR3 has 12 amino acids. Germline V CDR1 and CDR2: LNHDA, SQIVND (reference sequence). V gave up 4 bases and J gave up 7 bases; unmatched junction bases: 3. The CDR3 DNA follows: TGTGCCAGTAGTAGGACAGGGCAGGAGCAGTACTTC. It codes for CASSRTGQEQYF. Complete variable domain (other parts from reference TRBV19 and TRBJ2-7): DGGITQSPKYLFRKEGQNVTLSCEQNLNHDAMYWYRQDPGQGLRLIYYSQIVNDFQKGDIAEGYSVSREKKESFPLTVTSAQKNPTAFYLCASSRTGQEQYFGPGTRLTVT.

This clone occurred once. V and J are TRBV28 and TRBJ2-7; D gene uncertain. CDR1 and CDR2 from the germline V gene are MDHEN and SYDVKM. The V gene lost 6 bases and the J gene lost 3 bases, with 12 bases spanning the gap. The CDR3 spans 13 residues. The CDR3 loop is CASSPRQIYEQYF. The DNA for the CDR3 is TGTGCCAGCAGCCCAAGGCAGATCTACGAGCAGTACTTC. The complete variable domain, with remaining parts taken from reference TRBV28 and TRBJ2-7, reads DVKVTQSSRYLVKRTGEKVFLECVQDMDHENMFWYRQDPGLGLRLIYFSYDVKMKEKGDIPEGYSVSREKKERFSLILESASTNQTSMYLCASSPRQIYEQYFGPGTRLTVT.

The chain is built from TRBV6-5 and TRBJ1-1; D remains ambiguous. Between the trimmed V and J ends, which lost 0 bases and 5 bases, there was a span of 7 bases. The CDR3 sequence is 13 residues long. Germline-derived CDR1 and CDR2 are MNHEY and SVGAGI. The CDR3 sequence is CASSYSSRTEAFF. DNA of the CDR3: TGTGCCAGCAGTTACTCATCGAGAACTGAAGCTTTCTTT.

The rearrangement uses TRBV18 and TRBJ1-3; D is unclear. The CDR3 is 13 amino acids. The germline V gene encodes CDR1 KGHSH and CDR2 LQKENI. Trimming pared 6 bases from V and 8 bases from J, leaving 14 bases between. The CDR3 region has the DNA TGTGCCAGCTCCCTCTTGGTTCTGGACACCATATATTTT. It translates to CASSLLVLDTIYF.

The chain has TRBV7-9 and TRBJ1-2, with unresolved D. V was pared by 1 base and J by 2 bases, with 17 bases between. The germline gives CDR1 SEHNR, CDR2 FQNEAQ (reference sequence). CDR3 length: 17 amino acids. The CDR3 is CASSLGNRGSHNYGYTF. Here the CDR3 DNA reads TGTGCCAGCAGCTTAGGTAATCGCGGCAGCCACAACTATGGCTACACCTTC.